The 8 T cell receptor beta chains below come from one sample, sequenced in a study of regulatory T cells in long-lasting Graves disease. Time point reported: newly diagnosed GD, antithyroid drugs for less than 3 months. Preparation of the TCR library used RNA extracted from PBMCs. CDR3-region Arm-PCR and iRepertoire HTBI primers produced the TCR beta libraries. Each CDR3 protein is one row after TCRdb ran MiXCR on the multiplex PCR reads. The sample consists of 370,000 or so distinct CDR3 sequences, roughly 17% of them appearing once. The sample was also linked to a second study, of T cells in Graves' hyperthyroidism and ophthalmopathy.

This specimen was peripheral blood mononuclear cells (PBMCs), taken at new diagnosis, from a patient treated with antithyroid drugs. These receptors all stem from a young woman with Graves disease.

In its sample, this clonotype was seen a few times. The chain is built from TRBV5-1 and TRBJ2-3; 8 positions agree with TRBD2. CDR3 length: 20 residues. With 4 bases clipped from V and 0 bases from J, the junction kept 19 bases outside the gene matches. Per the germline V gene, CDR1 is SGHRS and CDR2 is YFSETQ. The CDR3 loop is CASSPSAGTSFFVSTDTQYF. CDR3 in DNA: TGCGCCAGCAGCCCCTCCGCCGGGACTAGTTTTTTTGTAAGCACAGATACGCAGTATTTT.

This sequence joins TRBV5-4 and TRBJ2-1; 8 bases map to TRBD2. Germline V lookup: CDR1 SGHNT, CDR2 YYREEE (reference sequence). The CDR3 is 16 residues long. V was clipped by 4 bases and J by 6 bases; unmatched bases: 12. The CDR3 bases are TGTGCCAGCAGCCTCAATAGCGGGACTAGGGGCAATGAGCAGTTCTTC. Translation gives CASSLNSGTRGNEQFF.

CDR3 sequence: CASSQPGQGKAFF. CDR3 DNA sequence: TGTGCCAGCAGCCAGCCGGGACAGGGTAAGGCTTTCTTT. This sequence joins TRBV7-9 and TRBJ1-1; 9 bases align to TRBD1. This CDR3 is built from 13 residues. Unmatched junction bases numbered 9, after V lost 5 bases and J lost 11 bases. CDR1 is SEHNR, CDR2 FQNEAQ, per germline (reference sequence).

This clonotype appeared many times. The rearrangement uses TRBV11-3 and TRBJ2-3; 11 bases are shared with TRBD2. This CDR3 is built from 14 residues. Germline V gene data show CDR1 as SGHNT and CDR2 as YENEEA. V lost 8 bases, J lost 3 bases, and 4 bases stayed unmatched. The CDR3, as DNA: TGTGCCAGCCAACTAGCGGGAGAGACAGATACGCAGTATTTT. Translated, it gives CASQLAGETDTQYF.

This clonotype was found many times. The CDR3 DNA follows: TGCAGTGCTAGCCGACAGGGGATCGCACCCCTCCACTTT. Translated, it gives CSASRQGIAPLHF. The V and J genes are TRBV20-1 and TRBJ1-6; 8 positions match TRBD1. The CDR3 covers 13 residues. From germline, CDR1 is DFQATT and CDR2 SNEGSKA (reference sequence). Unmatched junction bases numbered 6, after V lost 3 bases and J lost 11 bases.

This clonotype appeared many times. V is TRBV5-1 and J is TRBJ2-1; 7 positions match TRBD2. V lost 1 base to trimming and J lost 10 bases; unmatched junction nucleotides: 5. This CDR3 has 13 residues. Germline V CDR1 and CDR2: SGHRS, YFSETQ. The CDR3 DNA sequence: TGCGCCAGCAGCTTGACTAGCGAGACCGAGCAGTTCTTC. Protein sequence: CASSLTSETEQFF.

This clonotype occurred many times. The chain uses TRBV7-3 and TRBJ2-5, with D possibly being TRBD2 (6 bases). Trimming removed 5 bases at V and 5 bases at J, with 12 bases between. The CDR3 covers 13 residues. Per the germline V gene, CDR1 is SGHTA and CDR2 is FQGTGA. The CDR3 sequence is CASSELAGETQYF. In DNA, the CDR3 is TGTGCCAGCAGCGAATTGGCGGGGGAGACCCAGTACTTC.

The sample holds many counts of this clonotype. J is TRBJ2-3 and V is TRBV2, with D tentatively TRBD1 (6 bases). V lost 4 bases and J 1 base, leaving 12 bases between the germline ends. The CDR3 is 15 amino acids. Germline CDR1 and CDR2: SNHLY and FYNNEI. This CDR3 is CASSAEGVGTDTQYF. CDR3 coding DNA: TGTGCCAGCAGTGCTGAGGGGGTCGGCACAGATACGCAGTATTTT.